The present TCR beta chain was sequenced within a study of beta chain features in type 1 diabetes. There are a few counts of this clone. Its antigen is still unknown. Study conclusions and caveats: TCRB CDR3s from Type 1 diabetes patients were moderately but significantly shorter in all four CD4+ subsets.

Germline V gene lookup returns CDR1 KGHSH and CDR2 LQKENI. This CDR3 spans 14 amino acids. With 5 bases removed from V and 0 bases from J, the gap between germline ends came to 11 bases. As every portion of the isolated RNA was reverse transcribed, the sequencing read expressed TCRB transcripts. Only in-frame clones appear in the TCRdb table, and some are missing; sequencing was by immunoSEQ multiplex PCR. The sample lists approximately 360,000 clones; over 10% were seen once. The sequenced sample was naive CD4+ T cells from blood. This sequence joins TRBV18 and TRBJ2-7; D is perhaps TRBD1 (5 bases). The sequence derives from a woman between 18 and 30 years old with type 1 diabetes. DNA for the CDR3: TGTGCCAGCTCAGACAGAGTTAACTCCTACGAGCAGTACTTC. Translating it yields CASSDRVNSYEQYF. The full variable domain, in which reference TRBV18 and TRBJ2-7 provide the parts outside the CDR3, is NAGVMQNPRHLVRRRGQEARLRCSPMKGHSHVYWYRQLPEEGLKFMVYLQKENIIDESGMPKERFSAEFPKEGPSILRIQQVVRGDSAAYFCASSDRVNSYEQYFGPGTRLTVT.